The 5 T cell receptor beta chains reported below all come from one sample, sequenced in a study of T cell responses to AZD1222 COVID-19 vaccine listed by TCRdb under 2021. This sample's time point label indicates: about 28 days (+/-7) after the second vaccine dose. Library prep was done by the immunoSEQ multiplex PCR assay. In TCRdb, the immuneACCESS table is reduced to in-frame sequences with V and J assigned. These tables do not hold every clone; where another copy was compared, an unresolved V gene accounts for under half, and the others remain unexplained. This sample gives 120,000 or so clones in total; just under 95% of them show up just once. The top ten clones comprise 2% to 2.5% of the sample. The starting material was peripheral blood, obtained 28 days after the second AZD1222 dose. The receptor source for this set is an adult who received the AZD1222 COVID-19 vaccine.

The rearrangement uses TRBV3-1 (or the pseudogene TRBV3-2) and TRBJ2-5; 7 bases align to TRBD1. Germline loops: CDR1 LGHDT, CDR2 YNNKEL (reference sequence). The V segment lost 2 bases and the J segment 2 bases; nucleotides outside the gene matches: 2. This CDR3 is 14 amino acids long. Here the CDR3 DNA reads TGTGCCAGCAGCCAACCCAGGGGGCAAGAGACCCAGTACTTC. It codes for CASSQPRGQETQYF.

CDR3 in DNA: TGTGCCAGCAGCGCCGGGACAGCGGCCTACGAGCAGTACTTC. Translated: CASSAGTAAYEQYF. The J gene is TRBJ2-7, the V gene TRBV28, with 7 bases fitting TRBD1. Germline V gene sequence: CDR1 MDHEN, CDR2 SYDVKM. CDR3 length equals 14 residues. With V trimmed by 6 bases and J by 2 bases, 7 bases remained unmatched.

The chain uses TRBV11-2 and TRBJ2-7; the match to TRBD2 covers 11 bases. The germline V gene has CDR1 SGHAT and CDR2 FQNNGV. Losses at the gene ends were 4 bases for V and 2 bases for J; bases not matched to a gene: 4. The CDR3 loop spans 15 amino acids. CDR3 in DNA: TGTGCCAGCAGCTGGGGGACTAGCGGCACCTACGAGCAGTACTTC. Translating it yields CASSWGTSGTYEQYF.

The chain uses TRBV13 and TRBJ2-1; no definite D call. This CDR3 region has 15 residues. Germline V gives CDR1 PRHDT, CDR2 FYEKMQ (reference sequence). The V end was cut by 1 base, the J end by 7 bases, with 14 bases between. The CDR3, as DNA: TGTGCCAGCAGCTTAGAGGGCAGCCTGGGGAATGAGCAGTTCTTC. Its protein is CASSLEGSLGNEQFF.

The J gene is TRBJ2-1, the V gene TRBV3-1 (or the pseudogene TRBV3-2); 13 positions agree with TRBD2. The J segment lost 16 bases and the V segment lost 4 bases, leaving 10 bases of the junction unmatched. The CDR3 loop spans 14 amino acids. In germline, CDR1 is LGHDT, CDR2 YNNKEL (reference sequence). CDR3 sequence reads: CASSLKTSGGRCFF. CDR3 DNA: TGTGCCAGCAGCCTTAAGACTAGCGGGGGGCGGTGCTTCTTC.